This paragraph covers one T cell receptor (beta chain) sequence. Its antigen is still unknown. This CDR3 is also generated by other DNA sequences in the sample. This sample was included in a study of cytotoxic CD8 clonotypes in ibrutinib-treated CLL. Study-wide results and limits: Public clonotypes occurred uncommonly; on treatment, they contracted or remained stable.

The method was immunoSEQ multiplex PCR; TCRdb's version includes in-frame clones alone and lacks a portion of them. The sample carries about 58,000 clones, roughly 71% recorded once. The CDR3 extends over 15 amino acids. Germline CDR1 is SGHAT and CDR2 is FQNNGV. V shed 1 base and J 1 base; nucleotides not matched to a gene: 0. The specimen comprised PBMCs, sampled after 12 months of ibrutinib treatment. The J gene is TRBJ2-3, the V gene TRBV11-2; TRBD2 matches 9 bases. This TCR came from a human donor with chronic lymphocytic leukemia. In DNA form, the CDR3 reads TGTGCCAGCAGCTTAGTAGCGGGAGGCACAGATACGCAGTATTTT. It is translated as CASSLVAGGTDTQYF.